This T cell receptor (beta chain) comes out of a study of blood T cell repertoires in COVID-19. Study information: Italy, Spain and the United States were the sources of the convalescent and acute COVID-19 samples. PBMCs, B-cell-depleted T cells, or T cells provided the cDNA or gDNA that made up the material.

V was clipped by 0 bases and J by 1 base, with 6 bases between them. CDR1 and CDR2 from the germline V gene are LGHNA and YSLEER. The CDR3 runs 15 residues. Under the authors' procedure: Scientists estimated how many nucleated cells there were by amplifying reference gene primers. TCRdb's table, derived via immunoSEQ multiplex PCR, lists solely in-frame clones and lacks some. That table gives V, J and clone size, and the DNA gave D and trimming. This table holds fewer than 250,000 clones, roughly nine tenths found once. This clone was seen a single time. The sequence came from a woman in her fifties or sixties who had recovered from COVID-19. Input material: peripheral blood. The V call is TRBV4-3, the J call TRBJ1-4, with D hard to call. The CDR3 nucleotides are TGCGCCAGCAGCCAAGATTGGAGAACTAATGAAAAACTGTTTTTT. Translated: CASSQDWRTNEKLFF.